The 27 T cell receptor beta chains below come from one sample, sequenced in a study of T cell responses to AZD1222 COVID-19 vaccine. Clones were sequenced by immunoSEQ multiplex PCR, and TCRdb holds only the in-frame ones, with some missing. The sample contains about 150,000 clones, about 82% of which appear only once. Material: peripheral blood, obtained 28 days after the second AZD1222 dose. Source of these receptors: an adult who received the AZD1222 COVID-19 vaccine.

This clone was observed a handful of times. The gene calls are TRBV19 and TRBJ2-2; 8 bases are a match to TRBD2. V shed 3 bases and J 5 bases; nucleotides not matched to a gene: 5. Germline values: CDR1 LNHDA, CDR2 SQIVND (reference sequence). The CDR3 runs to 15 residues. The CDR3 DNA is TGTGCCAGTAGTATCGGGAGGGGTAGTACCGGGGAGCTGTTTTTT. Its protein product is CASSIGRGSTGELFF.

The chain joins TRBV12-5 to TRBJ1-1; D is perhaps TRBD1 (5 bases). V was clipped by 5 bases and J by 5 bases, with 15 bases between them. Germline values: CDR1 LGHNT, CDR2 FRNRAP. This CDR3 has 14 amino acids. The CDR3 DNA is TGTGCTAGTGGTGGGGAGGGACGAAAAACTGAAGCTTTCTTT. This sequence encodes CASGGEGRKTEAFF.

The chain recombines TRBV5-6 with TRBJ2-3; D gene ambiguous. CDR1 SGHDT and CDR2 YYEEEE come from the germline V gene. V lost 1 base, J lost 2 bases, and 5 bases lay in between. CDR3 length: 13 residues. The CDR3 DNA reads TGTGCCAGCAGCTTGTGGGTCACAGATACGCAGTATTTT. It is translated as CASSLWVTDTQYF.

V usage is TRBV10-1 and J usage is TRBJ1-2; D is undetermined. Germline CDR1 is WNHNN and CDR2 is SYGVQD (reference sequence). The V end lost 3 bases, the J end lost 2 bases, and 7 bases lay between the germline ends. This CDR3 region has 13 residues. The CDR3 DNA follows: TGCGCCAGCAGTGAAACACCAAACTATGGCTACACCTTC. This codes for CASSETPNYGYTF.

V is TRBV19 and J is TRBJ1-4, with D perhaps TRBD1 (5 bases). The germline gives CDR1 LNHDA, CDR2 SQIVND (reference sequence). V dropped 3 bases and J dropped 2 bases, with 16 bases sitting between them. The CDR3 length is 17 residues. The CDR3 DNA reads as TGTGCCAGTAGTATGGGACTCCGGTGGGCGACTAATGAAAAACTGTTTTTT. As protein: CASSMGLRWATNEKLFF.

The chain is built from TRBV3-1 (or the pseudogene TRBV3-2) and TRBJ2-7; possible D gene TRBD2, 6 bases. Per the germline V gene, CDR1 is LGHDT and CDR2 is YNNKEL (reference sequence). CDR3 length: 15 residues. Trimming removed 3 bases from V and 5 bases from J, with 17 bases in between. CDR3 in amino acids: CASSHQGLLLDEQYF. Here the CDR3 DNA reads TGTGCCAGCAGCCACCAGGGACTCCTCCTCGACGAGCAGTACTTC.

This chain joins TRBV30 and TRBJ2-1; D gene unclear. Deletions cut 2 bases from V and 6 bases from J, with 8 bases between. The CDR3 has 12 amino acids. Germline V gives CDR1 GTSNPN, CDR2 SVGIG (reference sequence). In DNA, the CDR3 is TGTGCCTGGAGTATACCGCCCAATGAGCAGTTCTTC. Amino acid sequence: CAWSIPPNEQFF.

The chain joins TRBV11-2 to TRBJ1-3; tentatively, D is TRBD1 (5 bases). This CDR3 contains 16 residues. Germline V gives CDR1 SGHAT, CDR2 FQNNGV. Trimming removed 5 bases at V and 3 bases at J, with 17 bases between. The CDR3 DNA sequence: TGTGCCAGCAGCCATCGATGGGGCTCCGGTGGAAACACCATATATTTT. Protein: CASSHRWGSGGNTIYF.

The CDR3 region is CASSYYTGAFF. The CDR3 region has the DNA TGTGCCAGCAGTTACTACACAGGAGCTTTCTTT. The chain uses TRBV6-6 and TRBJ1-1, with D possibly matching TRBD1 (5 bases). CDR1 and CDR2 from the germline V gene are MNHNY and SVGAGI (reference sequence). This CDR3 has 11 residues. V lost 1 base, J lost 10 bases, and 7 bases lay in between.

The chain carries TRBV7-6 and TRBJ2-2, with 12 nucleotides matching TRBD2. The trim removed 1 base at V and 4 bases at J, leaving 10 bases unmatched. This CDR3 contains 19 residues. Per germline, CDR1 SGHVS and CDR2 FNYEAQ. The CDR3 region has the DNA TGTGCCAGCAGCTTAGTTGCGTCTAGCGGGGGGGATGCCACCGGGGAGCTGTTTTTT. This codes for CASSLVASSGGDATGELFF.

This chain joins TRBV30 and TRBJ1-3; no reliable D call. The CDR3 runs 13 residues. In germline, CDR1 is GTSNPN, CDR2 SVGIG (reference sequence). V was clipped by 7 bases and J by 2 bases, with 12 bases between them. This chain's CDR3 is CASPGQAGNTIYF. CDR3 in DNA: TGTGCCTCTCCAGGCCAAGCTGGAAACACCATATATTTT.

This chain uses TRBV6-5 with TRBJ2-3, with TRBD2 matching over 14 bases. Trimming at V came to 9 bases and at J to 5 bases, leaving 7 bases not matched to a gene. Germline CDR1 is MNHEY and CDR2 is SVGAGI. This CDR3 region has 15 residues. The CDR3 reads CASSGLAGELDTQYF. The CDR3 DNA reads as TGTGCCAGTTCGGGACTAGCGGGAGAATTAGATACGCAGTATTTT.

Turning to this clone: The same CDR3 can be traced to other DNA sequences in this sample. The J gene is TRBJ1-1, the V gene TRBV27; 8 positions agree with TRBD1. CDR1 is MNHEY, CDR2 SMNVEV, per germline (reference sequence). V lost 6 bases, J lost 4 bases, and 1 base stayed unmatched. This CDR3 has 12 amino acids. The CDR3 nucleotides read TGTGCCAGCAGAACAGGGGGCACTGAAGCTTTCTTT. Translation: CASRTGGTEAFF.

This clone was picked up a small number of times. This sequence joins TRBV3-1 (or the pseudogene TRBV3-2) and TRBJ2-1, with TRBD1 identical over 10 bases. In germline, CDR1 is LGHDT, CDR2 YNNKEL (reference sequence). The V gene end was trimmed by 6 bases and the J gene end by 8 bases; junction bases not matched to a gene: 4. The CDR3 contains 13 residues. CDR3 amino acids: CASRGQGSDEQFF. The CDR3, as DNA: TGTGCCAGCAGGGGACAGGGGAGCGATGAGCAGTTCTTC.

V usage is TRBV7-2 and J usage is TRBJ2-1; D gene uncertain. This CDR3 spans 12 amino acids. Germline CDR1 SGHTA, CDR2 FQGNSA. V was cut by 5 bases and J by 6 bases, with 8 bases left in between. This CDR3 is CASSLRGNEQFF. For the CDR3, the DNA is TGTGCCAGCAGCCTAAGAGGCAATGAGCAGTTCTTC.

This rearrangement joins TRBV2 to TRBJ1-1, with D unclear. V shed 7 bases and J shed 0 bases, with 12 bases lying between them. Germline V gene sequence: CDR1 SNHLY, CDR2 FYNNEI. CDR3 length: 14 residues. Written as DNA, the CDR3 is TGTGCCAGCAAGGGTGATATCATGAACACTGAAGCTTTCTTT. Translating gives CASKGDIMNTEAFF.

The CDR3 spells CASSLTGYGYTF. The CDR3 DNA is TGTGCCAGCAGTTTGACAGGGTATGGCTACACCTTC. The chain recombines TRBV28 with TRBJ1-2, with 7 bases lining up with TRBD1. V dropped 3 bases and J dropped 5; count of bases not matched to a gene: 0. The CDR3 extends over 12 amino acids. From germline, CDR1 is MDHEN and CDR2 SYDVKM.

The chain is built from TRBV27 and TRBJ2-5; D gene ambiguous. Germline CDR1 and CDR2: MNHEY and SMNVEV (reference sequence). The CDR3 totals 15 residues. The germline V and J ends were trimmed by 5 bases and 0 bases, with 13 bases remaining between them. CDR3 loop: CASSLSGMYQETQYF. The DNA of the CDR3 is TGTGCCAGCAGTCTTAGTGGGATGTACCAAGAGACCCAGTACTTC.

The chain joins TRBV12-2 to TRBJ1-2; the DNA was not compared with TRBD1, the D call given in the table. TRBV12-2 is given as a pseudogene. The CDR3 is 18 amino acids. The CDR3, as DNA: TGTGCAAGTCGCCCGACAGGGGCGCAGAGCTTCAATTTCTATGGCTACACCTTC. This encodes CASRPTGAQSFNFYGYTF.

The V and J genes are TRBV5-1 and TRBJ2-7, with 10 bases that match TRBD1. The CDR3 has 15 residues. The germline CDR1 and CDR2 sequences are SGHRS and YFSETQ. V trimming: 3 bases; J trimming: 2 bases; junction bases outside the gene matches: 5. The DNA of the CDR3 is TGCGCCAGCAGCTGGGATGGGACAGGGGCCTACGAGCAGTACTTC. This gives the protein CASSWDGTGAYEQYF. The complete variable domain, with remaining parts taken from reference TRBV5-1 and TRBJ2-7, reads KAGVTQTPRYLIKTRGQQVTLSCSPISGHRSVSWYQQTPGQGLQFLFEYFSETQRNKGNFPGRFSGRQFSNSRSEMNVSTLELGDSALYLCASSWDGTGAYEQYFGPGTRLTVT.

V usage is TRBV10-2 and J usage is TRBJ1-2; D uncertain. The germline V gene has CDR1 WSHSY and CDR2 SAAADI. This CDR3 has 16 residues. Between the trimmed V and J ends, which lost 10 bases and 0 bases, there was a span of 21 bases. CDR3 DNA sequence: TGCGCCATATTGTCCGGAAGGGCAGATGCTAACTATGGCTACACCTTC. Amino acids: CAILSGRADANYGYTF.

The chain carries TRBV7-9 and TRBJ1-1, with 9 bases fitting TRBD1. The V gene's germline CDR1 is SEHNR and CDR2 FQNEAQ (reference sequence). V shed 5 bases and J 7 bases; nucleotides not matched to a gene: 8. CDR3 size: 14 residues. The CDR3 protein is CASSQDRGVNEAFF. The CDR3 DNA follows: TGTGCCAGCAGCCAGGACAGGGGAGTTAATGAAGCTTTCTTT.

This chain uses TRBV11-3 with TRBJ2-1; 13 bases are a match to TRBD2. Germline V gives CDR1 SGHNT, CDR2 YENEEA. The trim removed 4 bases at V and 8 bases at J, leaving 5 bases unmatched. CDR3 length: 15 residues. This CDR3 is CASSSGLAGEHEQFF. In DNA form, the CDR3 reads TGTGCCAGCAGCTCAGGACTAGCGGGAGAACATGAGCAGTTCTTC.

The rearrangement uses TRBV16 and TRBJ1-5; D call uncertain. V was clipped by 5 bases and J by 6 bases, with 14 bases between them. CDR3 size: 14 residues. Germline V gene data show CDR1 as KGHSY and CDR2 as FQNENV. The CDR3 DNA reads TGTGCCAGCAGCTCTCGGGTCACTAGTCAGCCCCAGCATTTT. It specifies CASSSRVTSQPQHF.

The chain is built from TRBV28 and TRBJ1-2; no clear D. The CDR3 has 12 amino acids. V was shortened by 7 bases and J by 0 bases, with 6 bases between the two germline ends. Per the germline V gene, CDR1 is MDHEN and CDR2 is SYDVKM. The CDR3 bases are TGTGCCAGCACAGAGACTAACTATGGCTACACCTTC. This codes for CASTETNYGYTF.

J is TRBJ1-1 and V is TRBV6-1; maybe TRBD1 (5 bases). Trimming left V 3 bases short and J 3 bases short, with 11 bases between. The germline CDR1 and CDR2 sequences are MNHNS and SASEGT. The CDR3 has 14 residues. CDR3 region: CASSEPGGDTEAFF. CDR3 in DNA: TGTGCCAGCAGTGAGCCGGGGGGGGACACTGAAGCTTTCTTT.

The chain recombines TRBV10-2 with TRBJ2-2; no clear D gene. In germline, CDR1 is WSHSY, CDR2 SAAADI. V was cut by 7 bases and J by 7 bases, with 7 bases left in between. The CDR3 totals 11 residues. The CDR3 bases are TGCGCCAGCACTAGAGGCGGGGAGCTGTTTTTT. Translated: CASTRGGELFF.